A selection of T cell receptor beta chains follows, all from one sample in a study of PD-1 blockade in classical Hodgkin lymphoma. Measured with immunoSEQ multiplex PCR; TCRdb has only the in-frame clones, and not every one. In the table there are 25,000 to 30,000 clones, around 80% of which are singletons. Sequencing was performed on peripheral blood mononuclear cells (PBMCs), taken before the fourth cycle of nivolumab. The receptors stem from a human donor with classical Hodgkin lymphoma. Each CDR3 is given with its conserved first and last residue. The D gene is left open where the match is weak. Size is omitted from some rows. Given values are once, few, many or a class for expanded clones.

D gene: TRBD1
J gene: TRBJ2-1
V gene: TRBV7-9
clone size: .
CDR3 protein: CASSVTGAAGDEQFF
CDR3 DNA: TGTGCCAGCAGCGTAACAGGGGCCGCAGGGGATGAGCAGTTCTTC

D gene: TRBD2
J gene: TRBJ2-1
V gene: TRBV30
clone size: .
CDR3 protein: CAWNRGRYNEQFF
CDR3 DNA: TGTGCCTGGAACCGCGGGAGATATAATGAGCAGTTCTTC

D gene: .
J gene: TRBJ2-1
V gene: TRBV10-3
clone size: .
CDR3 protein: CAISEAGNKEQFF
CDR3 DNA: TGTGCCATCAGTGAGGCAGGGAACAAAGAGCAGTTCTTC

D gene: .
J gene: TRBJ2-1
V gene: TRBV11-2
clone size: .
CDR3 protein: CASSLGRNNEQFF
CDR3 DNA: TGTGCCAGCAGCTTAGGGAGAAACAATGAGCAGTTCTTC

D gene: TRBD1
J gene: TRBJ2-2
V gene: TRBV5-1
clone size: .
CDR3 protein: CASSLVGTGNSRELFF
CDR3 DNA: TGCGCCAGCAGCTTGGTCGGGACAGGGAATTCCCGGGAGCTGTTTTTT

D gene: .
J gene: TRBJ1-5
V gene: TRBV15
clone size: .
CDR3 protein: CAQPGEGGFNQPQHF
CDR3 DNA: TGTGCCCAGCCGGGGGAGGGGGGGTTCAATCAGCCCCAGCATTTT

D gene: .
J gene: TRBJ2-6
V gene: TRBV6-8
clone size: .
CDR3 protein: CASGFSGVGANVLTF
CDR3 DNA: TGTGCCAGCGGATTTTCAGGGGTTGGGGCCAACGTCCTGACTTTC

D gene: .
J gene: TRBJ2-7
V gene: TRBV19
clone size: .
CDR3 protein: CASSIRGSSYEQYF
CDR3 DNA: TGTGCCAGTAGTATTCGGGGCAGCTCCTACGAGCAGTACTTC

D gene: .
J gene: TRBJ2-1
V gene: TRBV19
clone size: once
CDR3 protein: CASSIVSGSSYNEQFF
CDR3 DNA: TGTGCCAGTAGTATAGTGTCCGGGAGCTCCTACAATGAGCAGTTCTTC

D gene: .
J gene: TRBJ2-5
V gene: TRBV5-1
clone size: .
CDR3 protein: CASSLSEETQYF
CDR3 DNA: TGCGCCAGCAGCTTGTCGGAAGAGACCCAGTACTTC